The 29 T cell receptor beta chains listed next were all sequenced from one sample in a study of human versus mouse CDR3 diversity and MHC coevolution. The table came from immunoSEQ multiplex PCR; TCRdb's copy has only in-frame clones and leaves some out. The table has about 73,000 clones, roughly 90% seen once. Sequencing input: naive CD4+ T cells from blood. Subset of the sample: CD45RO-negative CD62L-positive naive CD4 T cells. These receptors came from a person aged 30 to 70 in good health.

V usage is TRBV5-6 and J usage is TRBJ1-2, with no clear D. The CDR3 runs to 13 residues. The V end was cut by 4 bases, the J end by 2 bases, with 9 bases between. The germline V gene encodes CDR1 SGHDT and CDR2 YYEEEE. The CDR3 region is CASSVGQNYGYTF. The CDR3 nucleotides are TGTGCCAGCAGCGTGGGCCAGAACTATGGCTACACCTTC.

CDR3 sequence reads: CASSRTGVDEKLFF. CDR3 sequence (DNA): TGCGCCAGCAGCCGGACAGGGGTCGATGAAAAACTGTTTTTT. The genes are TRBV4-1 and TRBJ1-4, with TRBD1 matching 9 bases. The ends lost 4 bases at V and 6 bases at J; junction bases unmatched: 3. This CDR3 is 14 amino acids long. The germline gives CDR1 MGHRA, CDR2 YSYEKL.

The chain uses TRBV28 and TRBJ2-7, with 9 bases matching TRBD1. The length of the CDR3 is 14 residues. CDR1 MDHEN and CDR2 SYDVKM come from the germline V gene. V trimming: 8 bases; J trimming: 5 bases; junction bases outside the gene matches: 10. Here the CDR3 reads CASLPGTGLHEQYF. The CDR3 DNA is TGTGCCAGCCTACCAGGGACAGGGCTCCACGAGCAGTACTTC.

The chain carries TRBV27 and TRBJ2-1; a weak D match, TRBD2 (7 bases). Per germline, CDR1 MNHEY and CDR2 SMNVEV (reference sequence). Between the trimmed V and J ends, which lost 6 bases and 0 bases, there was a span of 9 bases. The CDR3 has 14 amino acids. CDR3 bases: TGTGCCAGCAGAAGGGGGGGCTCCTACAATGAGCAGTTCTTC. Translating gives CASRRGGSYNEQFF.

The CDR3 loop is CAWSRGSTSNEQFF. The CDR3 bases are TGTGCCTGGAGTCGTGGGAGTACTAGCAATGAGCAGTTCTTC. J is TRBJ2-1 and V is TRBV30, with D perhaps TRBD2 (5 bases). The germline V gene has CDR1 GTSNPN and CDR2 SVGIG (reference sequence). This CDR3 spans 14 amino acids. With 2 bases removed from V and 6 bases from J, the gap between germline ends came to 14 bases.

The genes are TRBV18 and TRBJ2-5, with D possibly TRBD2 on 5 matching bases. The tail of the sequence fits TRBJ2-7 better, so the J call may be wrong. The CDR3 runs to 14 residues. Germline values: CDR1 KGHSH, CDR2 LQKENI. The CDR3 bases are TGTGCCAGCTCACCATTGCGGGCCTCCTACGAGCAGTACTTC. Its translation is CASSPLRASYEQYF.

This chain uses TRBV19 with TRBJ1-2, with 10 positions matching TRBD1. CDR3 length: 14 amino acids. Germline V gene data show CDR1 as LNHDA and CDR2 as SQIVND (reference sequence). After removal of 4 bases from V and 6 bases from J, the junction contained 5 bases not matched to a gene. The CDR3 spells CASSNLGTGDGYTF. CDR3 nucleotide sequence: TGTGCCAGTAGTAACCTGGGGACAGGGGATGGCTACACCTTC.

This clone was found once. The V call is TRBV30, the J call TRBJ2-1; D unclear. Trimming removed 4 bases at V and 5 bases at J, with 18 bases between. Germline-derived CDR1 and CDR2 are GTSNPN and SVGIG (reference sequence). The CDR3 runs to 15 residues. The CDR3 loop reads CAWTADSRVNNEQFF. The CDR3 DNA follows: TGTGCCTGGACCGCGGATTCTCGGGTGAACAATGAGCAGTTCTTC.

The CDR3, as DNA: TGTGCCAGCAGTTCAAGGGGGACAGGGGGCGACGAGCAGTACTTC. The encoded protein is CASSSRGTGGDEQYF. The chain links TRBV28 to TRBJ2-7; 12 bases are shared with TRBD1. This CDR3 contains 15 residues. The V segment lost 4 bases and the J segment 5 bases; nucleotides outside the gene matches: 6. Germline V gene lookup returns CDR1 MDHEN and CDR2 SYDVKM.

This rearrangement joins TRBV27 to TRBJ2-1; TRBD2 aligns across 11 bases. Germline loops: CDR1 MNHEY, CDR2 SMNVEV (reference sequence). The CDR3 sequence is 16 residues long. J lost 6 bases, V lost 4 bases, and 8 bases had no gene match. CDR3 in DNA: TGTGCCAGCAGTTCTCTGACTAGCGGGGTAAGCAATGAGCAGTTCTTC. Translated: CASSSLTSGVSNEQFF.

The V gene is TRBV2, the J gene TRBJ1-1; possibly TRBD1 for D (5 bases). Trimming removed 4 bases at V and 3 bases at J, with 12 bases between. CDR1 is SNHLY and CDR2 is FYNNEI in the germline V gene. The CDR3 length is 14 residues. Here the CDR3 reads CASSVVGGDTEAFF. CDR3 nucleotide sequence: TGTGCCAGCAGTGTGGTGGGGGGAGACACTGAAGCTTTCTTT.

CDR3 bases: TGTGCCAGCAGCCCAGTTTCCCCCGGGACAGTTAACACCGGGGAGCTGTTTTTT. It translates to CASSPVSPGTVNTGELFF. The genes are TRBV7-9 and TRBJ2-2; TRBD1 agrees at 7 bases. Germline V gene sequence: CDR1 SEHNR, CDR2 FQNEAQ (reference sequence). The CDR3 runs to 18 residues. After removal of 5 bases from V and 2 bases from J, the junction contained 14 bases not matched to a gene.

CDR3 bases: TGTGCCAGCAGTTTGGGTGCCGGGAATAACTATGGCTACACCTTC. It is translated as CASSLGAGNNYGYTF. The chain employs TRBV28 and TRBJ1-2; D is unclear. The germline gives CDR1 MDHEN, CDR2 SYDVKM. V was shortened by 3 bases and J by 1 base, with 12 bases between the two germline ends. The CDR3 extends over 15 amino acids.

The V and J genes are TRBV7-9 and TRBJ1-1, with D maybe TRBD1 (5 bases). The CDR3 totals 13 residues. Germline V gene lookup returns CDR1 SEHNR and CDR2 FQNEAQ (reference sequence). Deletions cut 6 bases from V and 1 base from J, with 9 bases between. As DNA, the CDR3 is TGTGCCAGCAGTACCGACAGGAACACTGAAGCTTTCTTT. As protein: CASSTDRNTEAFF. Using reference TRBV7-9 and TRBJ1-1 for the parts outside the CDR3, the full variable domain is DTGVSQNPRHKITKRGQNVTFRCDPISEHNRLYWYRQTLGQGPEFLTYFQNEAQLEKSRLLSDRFSAERPKGSFSTLEIQRTEQGDSAMYLCASSTDRNTEAFFGQGTRLTVV.

The chain couples TRBV7-9 to TRBJ1-1; D unclear. Germline values: CDR1 SEHNR, CDR2 FQNEAQ (reference sequence). V was trimmed by 5 bases and J by 5 bases, leaving 27 bases between them. The CDR3 contains 18 residues. The CDR3 DNA follows: TGTGCCAGCAGCCCCGGTTCTGTACAGTTTGGCTTCAGTACTGAAGCTTTCTTT. Protein product: CASSPGSVQFGFSTEAFF.

The genes are TRBV27 and TRBJ2-7; D is undetermined. This CDR3 is built from 11 residues. V gave up 8 bases and J gave up 3 bases, with 8 bases separating them. The germline V gene encodes CDR1 MNHEY and CDR2 SMNVEV (reference sequence). This chain's CDR3 is CASWSNYEQYF. CDR3 coding DNA: TGTGCCAGCTGGAGTAACTACGAGCAGTACTTC.

V is TRBV15 and J is TRBJ2-3; possible D gene TRBD1, 5 bases. Trimming removed 5 bases from V and 0 bases from J, with 12 bases in between. This CDR3 spans 15 amino acids. CDR1 and CDR2 (germline): LNHNV, YYDKDF (reference sequence). CDR3 in amino acids: CATSRRGASTDTQYF. CDR3 DNA sequence: TGTGCCACCAGCCGTAGGGGCGCGAGCACAGATACGCAGTATTTT.

The chain combines TRBV6-1 with TRBJ2-1, with TRBD2 matching 13 bases. Germline values: CDR1 MNHNS, CDR2 SASEGT. Unmatched junction bases numbered 6, after V lost 10 bases and J lost 3 bases. The CDR3 loop spans 15 amino acids. The CDR3 DNA follows: TGTGCCACCACTAGCGGGAGGGCCTTCTACAATGAGCAGTTCTTC. Amino acid sequence: CATTSGRAFYNEQFF.

Of note for this clone: The sample has other DNA sequences that encode this CDR3 too. V gene TRBV5-1 combines with J gene TRBJ1-1; possibly TRBD1 for D (6 bases). The CDR3 sequence is 17 residues long. Germline V gene data show CDR1 as SGHRS and CDR2 as YFSETQ. Trimming took 0 bases from V and 4 from J, leaving 19 bases between them. The CDR3 here is CASSLAFRQGSSTEAFF. CDR3 in DNA: TGCGCCAGCAGCTTGGCCTTTCGGCAGGGGTCTAGCACTGAAGCTTTCTTT.

The rearrangement uses TRBV4-1 and TRBJ2-1; 9 positions match TRBD2. Germline CDR1 and CDR2: MGHRA and YSYEKL. With V trimmed by 8 bases and J by 0 bases, 2 bases remained unmatched. The CDR3 spans 14 residues. Here the CDR3 reads CASGLATSYNEQFF. The CDR3 DNA is TGCGCCAGCGGACTAGCGACCTCCTACAATGAGCAGTTCTTC.

The chain couples TRBV20-1 to TRBJ1-1; D not certain. V shed 6 bases and J shed 8 bases, with 10 bases lying between them. Germline CDR1 DFQATT, CDR2 SNEGSKA (reference sequence). The CDR3 runs to 10 residues. The CDR3 bases are TGCAGTGCGGCCTCTTTCGAAGCTTTCTTT. This gives the protein CSAASFEAFF.

The genes are TRBV9 and TRBJ2-3, with 8 bases lining up with TRBD2. The CDR3 covers 15 residues. J lost 5 bases, V lost 5 bases, and 10 bases had no gene match. The V gene's germline CDR1 is SGDLS and CDR2 YYNGEE. DNA of the CDR3: TGTGCCAGCAGTCACCAAGCGGGAGCGAAAGATACGCAGTATTTT. This sequence encodes CASSHQAGAKDTQYF. Full variable domain (outside the CDR3, taken from reference TRBV9 and TRBJ2-3): DSGVTQTPKHLITATGQRVTLRCSPRSGDLSVYWYQQSLDQGLQFLIQYYNGEERAKGNILERFSAQQFPDLHSELNLSSLELGDSALYFCASSHQAGAKDTQYFGPGTRLTVL.

This chain joins TRBV6-5 and TRBJ2-3; TRBD2 matches at 10 bases. The CDR3 has 14 amino acids. Trimming at V came to 6 bases and at J to 8 bases, leaving 8 bases not matched to a gene. The V gene's germline CDR1 is MNHEY and CDR2 SVGAGI. CDR3 in DNA: TGTGCCAGCAGGAAGGCTAGCGGGGGCTCTACGCAGTATTTT. Translation: CASRKASGGSTQYF.

The rearrangement joins TRBV6-5 to TRBJ2-1, with D possibly TRBD2 on 6 matching bases. The CDR3 contains 15 residues. Trimming left V 5 bases short and J 1 base short, with 12 bases between. The germline V gene has CDR1 MNHEY and CDR2 SVGAGI. The CDR3 DNA reads as TGTGCCAGCAGTCTCACGGAGGGGTCCTACAATGAGCAGTTCTTC. Translated, it gives CASSLTEGSYNEQFF.

The V call is TRBV6-6, the J call TRBJ1-6, with TRBD1 matching 7 bases. Germline CDR1 and CDR2: MNHNY and SVGAGI (reference sequence). The length of the CDR3 is 14 residues. V lost 5 bases to trimming and J lost 6 bases; unmatched junction nucleotides: 4. The CDR3 sequence is CASSLRDSNSPLHF. The CDR3 DNA is TGTGCCAGCAGTCTCCGGGACAGTAATTCACCCCTCCACTTT.

This clone has only one observation. V usage is TRBV9 and J usage is TRBJ2-2; the match to TRBD2 covers 11 bases. Germline V lookup: CDR1 SGDLS, CDR2 YYNGEE. The trim removed 5 bases at V and 0 bases at J, leaving 12 bases unmatched. The CDR3 is 19 amino acids. CDR3 residues: CASSYGLAGGDTNTGELFF. CDR3 DNA: TGTGCCAGCAGTTATGGATTAGCGGGGGGGGACACGAACACCGGGGAGCTGTTTTTT.

The chain is built from TRBV27 and TRBJ2-2; D unresolved. V shed 4 bases and J shed 0 bases, with 6 bases lying between them. This CDR3 has 14 residues. Germline lookup yields CDR1 MNHEY and CDR2 SMNVEV (reference sequence). CDR3 protein: CASSWQANTGELFF. The CDR3 DNA reads as TGTGCCAGCAGTTGGCAGGCGAACACCGGGGAGCTGTTTTTT.

The chain carries TRBV5-4 and TRBJ2-5; 12 nucleotides line up with TRBD2. Germline-derived CDR1 and CDR2 are SGHNT and YYREEE (reference sequence). CDR3 length: 16 residues. Trimming cost V 0 bases and J 2 bases; bases outside gene matches: 2. CDR3: CASSLGLAGVQETQYF. DNA of the CDR3: TGTGCCAGCAGCTTGGGACTAGCGGGGGTACAAGAGACCCAGTACTTC.

The chain employs TRBV9 and TRBJ2-7, with D possibly TRBD2 on 6 matching bases. The CDR3 contains 15 residues. V was shortened by 3 bases and J by 2 bases, with 15 bases between the two germline ends. Germline V CDR1 and CDR2: SGDLS, YYNGEE. CDR3 sequence reads: CASSAGGVGPYEQYF. CDR3 DNA sequence: TGTGCCAGCAGCGCCGGGGGTGTCGGGCCCTACGAGCAGTACTTC.